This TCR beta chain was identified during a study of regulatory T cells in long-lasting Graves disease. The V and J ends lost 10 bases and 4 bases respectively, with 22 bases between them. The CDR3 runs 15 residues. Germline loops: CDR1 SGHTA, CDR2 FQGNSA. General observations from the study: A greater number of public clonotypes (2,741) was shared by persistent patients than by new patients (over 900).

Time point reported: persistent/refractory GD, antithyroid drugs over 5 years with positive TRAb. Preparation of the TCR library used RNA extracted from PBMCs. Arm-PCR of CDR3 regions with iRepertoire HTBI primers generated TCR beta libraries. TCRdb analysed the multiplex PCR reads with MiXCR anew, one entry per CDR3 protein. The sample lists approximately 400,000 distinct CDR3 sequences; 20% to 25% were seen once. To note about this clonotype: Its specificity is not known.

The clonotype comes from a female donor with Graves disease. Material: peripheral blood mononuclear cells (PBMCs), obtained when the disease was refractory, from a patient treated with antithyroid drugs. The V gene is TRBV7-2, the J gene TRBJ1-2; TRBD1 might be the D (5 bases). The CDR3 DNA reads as TGTGCCACCGAGCTATTTAGGGGACGGACCTATGGCTACACCTTC. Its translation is CATELFRGRTYGYTF.